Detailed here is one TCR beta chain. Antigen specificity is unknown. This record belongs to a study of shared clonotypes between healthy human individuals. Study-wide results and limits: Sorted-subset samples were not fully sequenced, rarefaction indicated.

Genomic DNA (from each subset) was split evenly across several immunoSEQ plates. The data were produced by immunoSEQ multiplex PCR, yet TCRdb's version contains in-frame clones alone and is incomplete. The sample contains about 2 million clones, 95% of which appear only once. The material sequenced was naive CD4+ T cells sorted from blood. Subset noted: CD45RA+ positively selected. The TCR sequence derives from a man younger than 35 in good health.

CDR3 DNA: TGTGCCAGCAGCCAACAGGACAGGGGGCTTACTGAAGCTTTCTTT. This gives the protein CASSQQDRGLTEAFF. The rearrangement links TRBV5-4 to TRBJ1-1; 11 bases map to TRBD1. This CDR3 spans 15 amino acids. Trimming cost V 4 bases and J 5 bases; bases outside gene matches: 7. The germline V gene encodes CDR1 SGHNT and CDR2 YYREEE (reference sequence).